The clone carrying this TCR beta chain appeared many times. Its antigen is as yet unknown. TCRdb used MiXCR to reprocess the multiplex PCR reads, holding one entry per CDR3 protein. The sample has hundreds of thousands of distinct CDR3 sequences, less than 40% seen once. Samples came from axillary lymph nodes draining the breast cancer. V gave up 0 bases and J gave up 6 bases; unmatched junction bases: 1. The CDR3 consists of 16 residues. Per germline, CDR1 MNHEY and CDR2 SVGAGI. These data are taken from a study of breast tumors, draining lymph nodes, adjacent tissues. Whole-study findings and limits: Compared with lymph nodes, tumors were less diverse; compared with nontumor tissue, more.

The receptor's source is a female donor with breast cancer. Some clones in this sample may be carry-over from other donors' samples. Material: axillary lymph node tissue. The chain employs TRBV6-5 and TRBJ2-1; TRBD2 matches at 14 bases. Here the CDR3 reads CASSYSTSGRANEQFF. The CDR3 nucleotides read TGTGCCAGCAGTTACTCGACTAGCGGGAGGGCCAATGAGCAGTTCTTC.